The 20 T cell receptor beta chains below all came from one sample that was sequenced in a study of T cells in pancreatic ductal adenocarcinoma. Sequencing was performed with immunoSEQ multiplex PCR; in TCRdb, only in-frame clones are kept and a portion is missing. Of thousands of clones listed, around 68% are singletons. Selected pancreatic ductal adenocarcinoma patients had undergone surgery without neoadjuvant therapy. Input material: pancreatic tumor tissue. Source of these receptors: a human donor with pancreatic ductal adenocarcinoma.

The CDR3 sequence: CASSFDGGTWRTEAFF. In nucleotides, the CDR3 is TGCGCCAGCAGCTTCGATGGAGGGACTTGGAGGACTGAAGCTTTCTTT. The gene calls are TRBV5-1 and TRBJ1-1; tentatively, D is TRBD1 (5 bases). CDR1 and CDR2 from the germline V gene are SGHRS and YFSETQ. Trimming took 2 bases from V and 5 from J, leaving 19 bases between them. The CDR3 is 16 amino acids.

The chain links TRBV5-1 to TRBJ2-7, with no clear D. The CDR3 is 15 residues long. The germline gives CDR1 SGHRS, CDR2 YFSETQ. V lost 1 base, J lost 6 bases, and 17 bases lay in between. DNA for the CDR3: TGCGCCAGCAGCTTGAGGGCCAACTGGAAGGGCGAGCAGTACTTC. Protein: CASSLRANWKGEQYF.

This clone was observed a single time. The gene calls are TRBV19 and TRBJ1-5; D gene ambiguous. This CDR3 region has 15 residues. V was trimmed by 5 bases and J by 5 bases, leaving 16 bases between them. Germline CDR1 and CDR2: LNHDA and SQIVND (reference sequence). The CDR3 nucleotides are TGTGCCAGTAGTCGCCGTGGAGGTATGCATCAGCCCCAGCATTTT. Its protein is CASSRRGGMHQPQHF.

The chain recombines TRBV15 with TRBJ1-2; D call uncertain. V gave up 0 bases and J gave up 8 bases, with 7 bases separating them. CDR1 and CDR2 (germline): LNHNV, YYDKDF (reference sequence). The CDR3 extends over 12 amino acids. For the CDR3, the DNA is TGTGCCACCAGCAGAGATCTAGGGGGCTACACCTTC. Translation gives CATSRDLGGYTF.

The chain combines TRBV27 with TRBJ1-2; D uncertain. The CDR3 extends over 13 amino acids. Trimming took off 4 bases at V and 7 bases at J, with 13 bases between the two ends. CDR1 MNHEY and CDR2 SMNVEV come from the germline V gene (reference sequence). CDR3 sequence reads: CASSSSTRVGYTF. The CDR3 bases are TGTGCCAGCAGTTCCTCTACTAGGGTTGGCTACACCTTC.

The chain has TRBV5-1 and TRBJ1-1, with 7 bases identical to TRBD1. The length of the CDR3 is 16 residues. Trimming at V came to 1 base and at J to 0 bases, leaving 6 bases not matched to a gene. Germline CDR1 is SGHRS and CDR2 is YFSETQ. CDR3 bases: TGCGCCAGCAGCTTGATTACAGGGGCGGTGAACACTGAAGCTTTCTTT. This codes for CASSLITGAVNTEAFF.

The rearrangement links TRBV7-9 to TRBJ1-2, with no clear D. V shed 5 bases and J shed 3 bases, with 4 bases lying between them. The CDR3 extends over 11 amino acids. Germline CDR1 SEHNR, CDR2 FQNEAQ (reference sequence). The CDR3 sequence is CASSPDYGYTF. CDR3 sequence (DNA): TGTGCCAGCAGCCCCGACTATGGCTACACCTTC.

The chain carries TRBV30 and TRBJ2-7; 9 nucleotides line up with TRBD1. This CDR3 comprises 15 residues. V shed 4 bases and J 3 bases; nucleotides not matched to a gene: 10. The V gene's germline CDR1 is GTSNPN and CDR2 SVGIG (reference sequence). The CDR3 region has the DNA TGTGCCTGGACTACAGGGGGCGCGGGGAACTACGAGCAGTACTTC. Its translation is CAWTTGGAGNYEQYF.

The chain links TRBV10-3 to TRBJ1-2; maybe TRBD1 (5 bases). Deletions cut 5 bases from V and 1 base from J, with 20 bases between. Germline values: CDR1 ENHRY, CDR2 SYGVKD. CDR3 length equals 17 residues. The CDR3: CAISSYTGTPVNYGYTF. The DNA of the CDR3 is TGTGCCATCAGTAGCTACACCGGGACCCCAGTTAACTATGGCTACACCTTC.

The J gene is TRBJ1-1, the V gene TRBV5-5; 8 bases match TRBD1. Unmatched junction bases numbered 8, after V lost 5 bases and J lost 5 bases. CDR1 and CDR2 (germline): SGHKS, YYEKEE (reference sequence). The CDR3 covers 14 residues. For the CDR3, the DNA is TGTGCCAGCAGACTTACAGGGGGACGGACTGAAGCTTTCTTT. The encoded protein is CASRLTGGRTEAFF.

The rearrangement joins TRBV28 to TRBJ2-7; TRBD1 or TRBD2 may be the D gene (5 bases each). CDR3 length equals 12 residues. CDR1 MDHEN and CDR2 SYDVKM come from the germline V gene. V lost 6 bases to trimming and J lost 12 bases, with 18 bases between them. CDR3 sequence: CASRQPGRTSYF. CDR3 DNA sequence: TGTGCCAGCAGGCAACCGGGGCGTACGTCGTACTTC.

This sequence joins TRBV7-8 and TRBJ2-5, with D possibly called TRBD1 or TRBD2 (5 bases each). V shed 4 bases and J shed 4 bases, with 19 bases lying between them. In germline, CDR1 is SGHVS, CDR2 FQNEAQ. This CDR3 spans 16 amino acids. The CDR3 coding sequence is TGTGCCAGCAGCTCAGTCCGCTCGAGGGGCATAGAGACCCAGTACTTC. Translating it yields CASSSVRSRGIETQYF.

This clone was detected a few times. This rearrangement joins TRBV27 to TRBJ2-1; D gene uncertain. The CDR3 sequence is 12 residues long. From germline, CDR1 is MNHEY and CDR2 SMNVEV (reference sequence). The V gene lost 3 bases and the J gene lost 10 bases, with 10 bases spanning the gap. CDR3 region: CASSFTLKEQFF. The DNA of the CDR3 is TGTGCCAGCAGTTTTACCCTGAAGGAGCAGTTCTTC.

To note about this clone: In the same sample, other DNA sequences code for this CDR3. The chain combines TRBV5-6 with TRBJ1-1; tentatively, D is TRBD1 (5 bases). The CDR3 covers 15 residues. V lost 1 base, J lost 5 bases, and 15 bases lay in between. CDR1 and CDR2 from the germline V gene are SGHDT and YYEEEE. The chain's CDR3 is CASSLQGLAGTEAFF. The CDR3, as DNA: TGTGCCAGCAGCTTGCAGGGTCTAGCCGGAACTGAAGCTTTCTTT.

The rearrangement uses TRBV7-5 and TRBJ1-1. TRBV7-5 is listed as a pseudogene. The CDR3 runs to 14 residues. The CDR3 DNA sequence: TGTGTCAGAAGCGATGAGGGGGAGGACACTGAAGCTTTCTTT. Protein: CVRSDEGEDTEAFF.

This clone is a singleton in its sample. This rearrangement joins TRBV7-6 to TRBJ2-3; D not resolved. The CDR3 contains 12 residues. Germline values: CDR1 SGHVS, CDR2 FNYEAQ. V was trimmed by 3 bases and J by 5 bases, leaving 6 bases between them. For the CDR3, the DNA is TGTGCCAGCAGCTTTACGGGAGATACGCAGTATTTT. It is translated as CASSFTGDTQYF.

In this sample, this clone turned up a few times. The chain employs TRBV19 and TRBJ2-1; D is unclear. CDR1 is LNHDA and CDR2 is SQIVND in the germline V gene (reference sequence). Trimming took off 8 bases at V and 4 bases at J, with 6 bases between the two ends. The CDR3 is 11 residues long. As DNA, the CDR3 is TGTGCCAGTCGCTTATACAATGAGCAGTTCTTC. This translates into CASRLYNEQFF.

The chain joins TRBV4-1 to TRBJ2-6, with no clear D. With 2 bases removed from V and 0 bases from J, the gap between germline ends came to 5 bases. From germline, CDR1 is MGHRA and CDR2 YSYEKL. This CDR3 contains 15 residues. CDR3 in amino acids: CASSQKNSGANVLTF. DNA for the CDR3: TGCGCCAGCAGCCAAAAGAACTCTGGGGCCAACGTCCTGACTTTC.

The rearrangement uses TRBV18 and TRBJ2-7; D is uncertain. The ends were cut back, 2 bases at V and 2 bases at J, with 7 bases in the middle. Germline-derived CDR1 and CDR2 are KGHSH and LQKENI. There are 13 residues in the CDR3. CDR3 nucleotides: TGTGCCAGCTCACCAGGGCTCACCTACGAGCAGTACTTC. Translating it yields CASSPGLTYEQYF.

This chain uses TRBV5-6 with TRBJ2-2; TRBD1 might be the D (6 bases). V lost 0 bases and J lost 6, with 15 bases in between. The CDR3 is 16 residues long. Germline V gene lookup returns CDR1 SGHDT and CDR2 YYEEEE. The CDR3 loop is CASSLATGLRAGELFF. The CDR3 DNA follows: TGTGCCAGCAGCTTGGCCACAGGGCTGAGAGCCGGGGAGCTGTTTTTT.